The T cell receptor beta chain described here comes from a study of cytomegalovirus exposure and HLA in healthy donors. J gave up 3 bases and V 0 bases, and 3 bases lay outside the gene matches. Per the germline V gene, CDR1 is SGDLS and CDR2 is YYNGEE. The CDR3 is 15 residues long. Produced via immunoSEQ multiplex PCR; TCRdb's table is partial and in-frame only. This sample yields 150,000 to 200,000 clones, of which around 85% are seen a single time; more than 15% belongs to the top ten. Study-level points and caveats: Later, an analysis found that TCR clusters from the first cohort tended to co-occur in the 90 to 150 validation repertoires. In vitro assays verified that a few CMV-associated chains recognized CMV antigens specifically.

As for this clone: Its antigen is not identified.

The specimen was PBMCs. The rearrangement joins TRBV9 to TRBJ2-7, with 10 bases fitting TRBD1. This clonotype was sampled from a young man in good health and CMV-seropositive. The CDR3 is CASSVETGGNYEQYF. The CDR3 DNA reads TGTGCCAGCAGCGTAGAGACAGGGGGCAACTACGAGCAGTACTTC.